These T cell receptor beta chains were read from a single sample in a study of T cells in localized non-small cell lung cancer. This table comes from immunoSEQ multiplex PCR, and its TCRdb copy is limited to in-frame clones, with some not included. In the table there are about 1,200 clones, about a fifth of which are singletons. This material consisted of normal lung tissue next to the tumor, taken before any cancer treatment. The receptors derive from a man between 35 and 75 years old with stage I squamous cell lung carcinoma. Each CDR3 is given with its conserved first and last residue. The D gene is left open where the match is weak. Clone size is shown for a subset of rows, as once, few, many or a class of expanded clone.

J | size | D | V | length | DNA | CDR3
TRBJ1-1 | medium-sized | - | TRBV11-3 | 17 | TGTGCCAGCAGCCGCAAAGGGGGTGCCACGAGGGACACTGAAGCTTTCTTT | CASSRKGGATRDTEAFF
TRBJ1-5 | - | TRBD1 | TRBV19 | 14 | TGTGCCAGTAGTATTGGACAGGGGGGTCAGCCCCAGCATTTT | CASSIGQGGQPQHF
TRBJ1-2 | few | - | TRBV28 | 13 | TGTGCCACCAAAGACGGCTCAAACTATGGCTACACCTTC | CATKDGSNYGYTF
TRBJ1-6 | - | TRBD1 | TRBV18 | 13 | TGTGCCAGCTCGCTACAGGGGAATTCACCCCTCCACTTT | CASSLQGNSPLHF
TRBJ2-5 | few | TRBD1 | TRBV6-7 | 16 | TGTGCCAGCAGCCTCCGACAGGGGCCGTACCAAGAGACCCAGTACTTC | CASSLRQGPYQETQYF
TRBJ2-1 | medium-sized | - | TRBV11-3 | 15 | TGTGCCAGCAGCATCCGGGCGGGTCCCTACAATGAGCAGTTCTTC | CASSIRAGPYNEQFF
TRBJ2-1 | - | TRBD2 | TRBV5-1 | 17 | TGCGCCAGCAGCTGGGGGCCCTCCGGGGGGGCAAACAATGAGCAGTTCTTC | CASSWGPSGGANNEQFF
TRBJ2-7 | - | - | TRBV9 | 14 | TGTGCCAGCAGCCCGTTGGGCCAGACCTACGAGCAGTACTTC | CASSPLGQTYEQYF
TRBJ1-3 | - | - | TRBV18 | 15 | TGTGCCAGCTCACTGTTTCAGGCAACCGGAAACACCATATATTTT | CASSLFQATGNTIYF
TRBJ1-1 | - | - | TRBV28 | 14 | TGTGCCAGCAGTTTAAACCAGGGAAACACTGAAGCTTTCTTT | CASSLNQGNTEAFF
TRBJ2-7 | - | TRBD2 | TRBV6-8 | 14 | TGTGCCAGCAGTTCCCCAGCGGGGGGCTCGTTCCAGTACTTC | CASSSPAGGSFQYF
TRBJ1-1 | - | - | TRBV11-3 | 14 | TGTGCCAGCAGCTCACCGGGACAAGGCACTGAAGCTTTCTTT | CASSSPGQGTEAFF
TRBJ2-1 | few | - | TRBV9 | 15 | TGTGCCAGCAGCGTAGCGGGGGGCGCGTGGAATGAGCAGTTCTTC | CASSVAGGAWNEQFF
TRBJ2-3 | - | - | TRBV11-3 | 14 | TGTGCCAGCAGCTTGGGGCCTTACACAGATACGCAGTATTTT | CASSLGPYTDTQYF
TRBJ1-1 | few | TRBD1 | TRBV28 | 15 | TGTGCCAGCAGTCTCAAACAGGGGGCGCGCACTGAAGCTTTCTTT | CASSLKQGARTEAFF
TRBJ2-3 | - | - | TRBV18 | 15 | TGTGCCAGCTCCGGAAGCGAGGGGGGCCAAGATACGCAGTATTTT | CASSGSEGGQDTQYF
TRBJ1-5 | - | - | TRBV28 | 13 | TGTGCCAGCAGTTCAGGGTACTATCAGCCCCAGCATTTT | CASSSGYYQPQHF
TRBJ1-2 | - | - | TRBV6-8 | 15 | TGTGCCAGCAGCACCGGGCCACGGCCCCTGTATGGCTACACCTTC | CASSTGPRPLYGYTF
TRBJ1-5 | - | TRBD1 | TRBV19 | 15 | TGTGCCAGTACCCAGGGGGAAGGGGGCGTGCAGCCCCAGCATTTT | CASTQGEGGVQPQHF
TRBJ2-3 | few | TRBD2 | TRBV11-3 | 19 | TGTGCCAGCAGCTTGTCTGGGCGGGGGAGAGAGGACCGAACAGATACGCAGTATTTT | CASSLSGRGREDRTDTQYF
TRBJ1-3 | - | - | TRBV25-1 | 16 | TGTGCCAGCAGGGGGGTGGGAGACCTGGAAGGAAACACCATATATTTT | CASRGVGDLEGNTIYF
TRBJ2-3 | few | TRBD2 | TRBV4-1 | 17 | TGCGCCAGCAGCCAAGATGTGATAGCGGGGACCACAGATACGCAGTATTTT | CASSQDVIAGTTDTQYF
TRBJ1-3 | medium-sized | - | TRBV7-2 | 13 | TGTGCCAGCAGCTTAGCGGGTGGAAACACCATATATTTT | CASSLAGGNTIYF
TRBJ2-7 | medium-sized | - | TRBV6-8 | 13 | TGTGCCATCCAGGTTGAGGGAACCTACGAGCAGTACTTC | CAIQVEGTYEQYF
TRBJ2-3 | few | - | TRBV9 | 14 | TGTGCCACTGGCTTAGGGGGGGCAGCAGATACGCAGTATTTT | CATGLGGAADTQYF
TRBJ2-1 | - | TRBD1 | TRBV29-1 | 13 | TGCAGCGTTGAATACCGGACAGGGGGTGAGCAGTTCTTC | CSVEYRTGGEQFF
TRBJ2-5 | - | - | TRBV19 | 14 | TGTGCCAGTAGTATGGTGGGTCTGAGGGAGACCCAGTACTTC | CASSMVGLRETQYF
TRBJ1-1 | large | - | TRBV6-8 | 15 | TGTGCCAGCAGTTACCAGGGCAGCCCGAACACTGAAGCTTTCTTT | CASSYQGSPNTEAFF
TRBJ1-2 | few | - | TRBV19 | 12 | TGTGCCAGTAGTATTGGGCCCTATGGCTACACCTTC | CASSIGPYGYTF
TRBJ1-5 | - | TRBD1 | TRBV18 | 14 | TGTGCCAGCTCACCTGGACAGGACAATCAGCCCCAGCATTTT | CASSPGQDNQPQHF
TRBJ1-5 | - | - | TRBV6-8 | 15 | TGTGCCAGCAGTTACACCGGGAGGGGCAATCAGCCCCAGCATTTT | CASSYTGRGNQPQHF
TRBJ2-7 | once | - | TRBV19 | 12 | TGTGCCTGCGGGGCCGGCCCCTACGAGCAGTACTTC | CACGAGPYEQYF
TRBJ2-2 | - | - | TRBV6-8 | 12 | TGTGCCAGCAGATTACCCACCGGGGAGCTGTTTTTT | CASRLPTGELFF
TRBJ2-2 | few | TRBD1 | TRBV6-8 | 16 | TGTGCCAGCAGTCGGGGGGACAGGGGTTATTCCGGGGAGCTGTTTTTT | CASSRGDRGYSGELFF
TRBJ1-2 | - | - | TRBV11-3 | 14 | TGTGCCAGCAGCTTAGGGAACCGGGACTCAGGCTACACCTTC | CASSLGNRDSGYTF
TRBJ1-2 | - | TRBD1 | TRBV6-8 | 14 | TGTGCCAGCAGTCGGACAGGGCTATACTATGGCTACACCTTC | CASSRTGLYYGYTF
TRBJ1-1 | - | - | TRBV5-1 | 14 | TGCGCCAGCAGCTTTGCAGGGGCAGACACTGAAGCTTTCTTT | CASSFAGADTEAFF
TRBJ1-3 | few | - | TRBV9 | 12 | TGTGCCAGCAGTCCCGAAAGGAACACCATATATTTT | CASSPERNTIYF
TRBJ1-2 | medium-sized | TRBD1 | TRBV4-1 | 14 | TGCGCCAGCAGCCAAGATCAAAGGACAGGGGGGGTCACCTTC | CASSQDQRTGGVTF
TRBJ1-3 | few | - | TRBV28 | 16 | TGTGCCAGCAGCACCCGGGGACTGCTCTCTGGAAACACCATATATTTT | CASSTRGLLSGNTIYF
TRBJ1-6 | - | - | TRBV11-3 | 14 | TGTGCCAGCAGCCATACAGGGACCCAATCACCCCTCCACTTT | CASSHTGTQSPLHF
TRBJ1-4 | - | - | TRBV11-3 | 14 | TGTGCCAGCAGCTTGTCGGCTGTAGATGAAAAACTGTTTTTT | CASSLSAVDEKLFF
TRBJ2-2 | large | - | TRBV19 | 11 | TGTGCCAGTAGTGGGACCGGGGAGCTGTTTTTT | CASSGTGELFF
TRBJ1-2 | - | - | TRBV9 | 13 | TGTGCCAGCAGAGAGACATCCAACTATGGCTACACCTTC | CASRETSNYGYTF
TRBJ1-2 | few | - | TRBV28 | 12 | TGTGCCAGCGCCTTCTCTAGGGATGGCTACACCTTC | CASAFSRDGYTF
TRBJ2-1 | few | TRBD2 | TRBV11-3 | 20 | TGTGCCAGCAGCTTAGGATATCCCGAACCCGGGACTAGTGGGGGCAATGAGCAGTTCTTC | CASSLGYPEPGTSGGNEQFF
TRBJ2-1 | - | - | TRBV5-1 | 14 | TGCGCCAGCAGCCCCGGCAGCTTGAACAATGAGCAGTTCTTC | CASSPGSLNNEQFF
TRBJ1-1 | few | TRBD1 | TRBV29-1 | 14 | TGCAGCGTCAGGACAGGGGGATTGGACACTGAAGCTTTCTTT | CSVRTGGLDTEAFF
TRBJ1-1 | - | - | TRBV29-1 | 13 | TGCAGCGTTGAATGGGGGATAGACACTGAAGCTTTCTTT | CSVEWGIDTEAFF
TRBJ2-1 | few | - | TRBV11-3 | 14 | TGTGCCAGCAGCTTAGTTGCAGGGTCAAAAGAGCAGTTCTTC | CASSLVAGSKEQFF
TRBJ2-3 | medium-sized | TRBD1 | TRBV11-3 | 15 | TGTGCCAGCAGCTCACTTGCGGGGACAGGGGTTACGCAGTATTTT | CASSSLAGTGVTQYF
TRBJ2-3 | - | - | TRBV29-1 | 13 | TGCAGCGGGGGGACGGGGCCCCCAGATACGCAGTATTTT | CSGGTGPPDTQYF
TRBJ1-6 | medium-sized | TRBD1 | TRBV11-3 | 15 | TGTGCCAGCGGAAGGACAGGGGCGAATAATTCACCCCTCCACTTT | CASGRTGANNSPLHF
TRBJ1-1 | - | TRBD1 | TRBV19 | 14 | TGTGCCAGTAGTAAGGACAGGATGAACACTGAAGCTTTCTTT | CASSKDRMNTEAFF
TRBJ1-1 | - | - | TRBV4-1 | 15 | TGCGCCAGCAGGGAGGGACAAAACCTGAACACTGAAGCTTTCTTT | CASREGQNLNTEAFF
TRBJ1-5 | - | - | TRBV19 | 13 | TGTGCCAGTAGTATTAACGACAGGCCATCCCAGCATTTT | CASSINDRPSQHF
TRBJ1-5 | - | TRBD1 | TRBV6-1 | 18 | TGTGCCAGCAGTGAAGCGGAGGGGGACAGGCCCTTAGGTCAGCCCCAGCATTTT | CASSEAEGDRPLGQPQHF
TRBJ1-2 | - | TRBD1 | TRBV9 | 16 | TGTGCCAGCAGCGCAGGATCAGGGGGCGGTATCAGAGGCTACACCTTC | CASSAGSGGGIRGYTF
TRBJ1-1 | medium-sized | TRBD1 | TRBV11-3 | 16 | TGTGCCAGCACCACCCTCTCAGGGGGCTGGAACACTGAAGCTTTCTTT | CASTTLSGGWNTEAFF
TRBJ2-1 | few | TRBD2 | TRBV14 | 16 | TGTGCCAGCAGCCAGATACTAGCGGGGCCTTACAATGAGCAGTTCTTC | CASSQILAGPYNEQFF